One and the same sample provided the 17 T cell receptor beta chains below, sequenced in a study of T cell changes during pregnancy in multiple sclerosis. Data came from immunoSEQ multiplex PCR; TCRdb stores just in-frame clones and leaves some out. This sample yields 35,000 to 50,000 clones, of which roughly 90% are seen a single time; 0.95% to 1.5% belongs to the top ten. The sequencing used CD4+ T cells from peripheral blood mononuclear cells, collected in the second trimester of pregnancy. The receptors shown here come from a female donor with multiple sclerosis, enrolled in a pregnancy study.

DNA for the CDR3: TGTGCCAGCAGCTTTGACCCCTGGTGGGCTCAGAACACCGGGGAGCTGTTTTTT. The encoded protein is CASSFDPWWAQNTGELFF. V gene TRBV5-4 combines with J gene TRBJ2-2; D unclear. Germline CDR1 is SGHNT and CDR2 is YYREEE (reference sequence). CDR3 length: 18 amino acids. With 2 bases removed from V and 1 base from J, the gap between germline ends came to 18 bases.

V gene TRBV9 combines with J gene TRBJ2-5; D is possibly TRBD2 (6 bases). The V gene lost 0 bases and the J gene lost 0 bases, with 6 bases spanning the gap. The CDR3 has 14 amino acids. Germline V gives CDR1 SGDLS, CDR2 YYNGEE. This CDR3 is CASSVGDYQETQYF. DNA of the CDR3: TGTGCCAGCAGCGTAGGGGACTACCAAGAGACCCAGTACTTC.

The table lists this clone with a count of one. The genes are TRBV5-1 and TRBJ2-3; 9 nucleotides match TRBD1. The CDR3 is 15 residues long. CDR1 is SGHRS and CDR2 is YFSETQ in the germline V gene. Trimming took 4 bases from V and 0 from J; bases not matched to a gene: 3. This chain's CDR3 is CASSVQGASTDTQYF. Here the CDR3 DNA reads TGCGCCAGCAGCGTACAGGGGGCAAGCACAGATACGCAGTATTTT.

V and J are TRBV28 and TRBJ1-2, with D hard to call. This CDR3 spans 13 amino acids. Germline CDR1 and CDR2: MDHEN and SYDVKM. V was trimmed by 6 bases and J by 6 bases, leaving 14 bases between them. The CDR3 region is CASSAMSLDGYTF. DNA of the CDR3: TGTGCCAGCAGCGCTATGTCTCTCGATGGCTACACCTTC.

The chain recombines TRBV28 with TRBJ2-6, with D possibly TRBD2 on 5 matching bases. The CDR3 has 16 residues. Germline V lookup: CDR1 MDHEN, CDR2 SYDVKM. With 10 bases removed from V and 8 bases from J, the gap between germline ends came to 24 bases. CDR3 bases: TGTGCCACCTACCCCGAGGGAAACGCTCTGTCCAACGTCCTGACTTTC. The encoded protein is CATYPEGNALSNVLTF.

This sequence joins TRBV28 and TRBJ1-3; D perhaps matches TRBD1 (5 bases). CDR1 and CDR2 from the germline V gene are MDHEN and SYDVKM. The CDR3 has 15 residues. Trimming pared 4 bases from V and 3 bases from J, leaving 13 bases between. CDR3: CASSSPTEVGNTIYF. CDR3 nucleotides: TGTGCCAGCAGTTCCCCGACAGAGGTTGGAAACACCATATATTTT.

The rearrangement links TRBV11-2 to TRBJ2-7; the match to TRBD1 covers 7 bases. The germline CDR1 and CDR2 sequences are SGHAT and FQNNGV. Trimming cost V 3 bases and J 6 bases; bases outside gene matches: 8. The CDR3 consists of 14 residues. CDR3 bases: TGTGCCAGCAGCTTCTTCGGGACAGACTCCGAGCAGTACTTC. Translating it yields CASSFFGTDSEQYF.

Relative to its sample, this clone is medium-sized. The J gene is TRBJ2-5, the V gene TRBV18; weak D call: TRBD2 (6 bases). The ends were cut back, 3 bases at V and 3 bases at J, with 11 bases in the middle. There are 14 residues in the CDR3. CDR1 and CDR2 (germline): KGHSH, LQKENI. CDR3 in DNA: TGTGCCAGCTCACCGGGGGGAGTGAAAGAGACCCAGTACTTC. Amino acids: CASSPGGVKETQYF.

This chain uses TRBV29-1 with TRBJ2-1; D is possibly TRBD1 (6 bases). Between the trimmed V and J ends, which lost 4 bases and 8 bases, there was a span of 12 bases. The CDR3 is 12 amino acids. Germline V lookup: CDR1 SQVTM, CDR2 ANQGSEA. DNA for the CDR3: TGCAGCGTTGTCTCAGGGGTCGATGAGCAGTTCTTC. Translating gives CSVVSGVDEQFF.

The chain is built from TRBV2 and TRBJ2-5, with 8 nucleotides matching TRBD1. The length of the CDR3 is 15 residues. The germline V gene has CDR1 SNHLY and CDR2 FYNNEI. Trimming at V came to 5 bases and at J to 4 bases, leaving 9 bases not matched to a gene. CDR3 in amino acids: CASSKDRGKGETQYF. The DNA of the CDR3 is TGTGCCAGCAGTAAAGACAGGGGAAAAGGAGAGACCCAGTACTTC.

The chain has TRBV7-2 and TRBJ2-3, with D perhaps matching TRBD1 (5 bases). Deletions cut 0 bases from V and 5 bases from J, with 9 bases between. Germline values: CDR1 SGHTA, CDR2 FQGNSA. The CDR3 extends over 14 amino acids. The CDR3 sequence is CASSLAGRVDTQYF. The CDR3 DNA reads as TGTGCCAGCAGCTTAGCCGGCAGGGTAGATACGCAGTATTTT.

This clone was observed a single time. The chain uses TRBV5-4 and TRBJ2-7; 14 nucleotides align to TRBD2. This CDR3 contains 16 residues. The germline V gene has CDR1 SGHNT and CDR2 YYREEE (reference sequence). The V gene end was trimmed by 4 bases and the J gene end by 2 bases; junction bases not matched to a gene: 5. CDR3 DNA sequence: TGTGCCAGCAGCCTCAAGACTAGCGGGAGGGCCTACGAGCAGTACTTC. It encodes CASSLKTSGRAYEQYF.

This clone was observed once. V is TRBV10-3 and J is TRBJ2-1, with D tentatively TRBD2 (5 bases). This CDR3 is 13 amino acids long. From germline, CDR1 is ENHRY and CDR2 SYGVKD. V shed 10 bases and J shed 0 bases, with 10 bases lying between them. CDR3 DNA sequence: TGTGCCACTGGGCTAGCCTCCTACAATGAGCAGTTCTTC. Protein: CATGLASYNEQFF.

The chain carries TRBV6-7 and TRBJ2-3; 8 bases fit TRBD2. TRBV6-7 is sorted into the ORF group, with uncertain function. Trimming at V came to 2 bases and at J to 7 bases, leaving 8 bases not matched to a gene. The CDR3 consists of 15 residues. The CDR3 coding sequence is TGTGCCAGCAGTTACCCCTCGGGGGGGTGGAATACGCAGTATTTT. Amino acids: CASSYPSGGWNTQYF.

The gene calls are TRBV15 and TRBJ2-1, with 7 bases that match TRBD2. V shed 0 bases and J 11 bases; nucleotides not matched to a gene: 7. This CDR3 has 14 amino acids. CDR1 and CDR2 (germline): LNHNV, YYDKDF (reference sequence). CDR3: CATSRDFAGVKQFF. Written as DNA, the CDR3 is TGTGCCACCAGCAGAGATTTCGCGGGAGTTAAGCAGTTCTTC.

The V gene is TRBV5-1, the J gene TRBJ1-4; 7 positions agree with TRBD1. Trimming removed 3 bases from V and 4 bases from J; junction bases left unmatched: 3. CDR3 length equals 14 residues. The germline V gene has CDR1 SGHRS and CDR2 YFSETQ. The CDR3 is CASSSGTVNEKLFF. CDR3 nucleotides: TGCGCCAGCAGCTCAGGGACAGTTAATGAAAAACTGTTTTTT.

This clone appeared a few times. This rearrangement joins TRBV5-4 to TRBJ2-7, with D possibly TRBD1 on 7 matching bases. Trimming took 4 bases from V and 1 from J, leaving 15 bases between them. The CDR3 covers 15 residues. The germline V gene encodes CDR1 SGHNT and CDR2 YYREEE (reference sequence). This CDR3 reads CASSPQAGQSYEQYF. Here the CDR3 DNA reads TGTGCCAGCAGCCCCCAGGCGGGACAGTCCTACGAGCAGTACTTC. The full variable domain, completed using reference TRBV5-4 and TRBJ2-7, is ETGVTQSPTHLIKTRGQQVTLRCSSQSGHNTVSWYQQALGQGPQFIFQYYREEENGRGNFPPRFSGLQFPNYSSELNVNALELDDSALYLCASSPQAGQSYEQYFGPGTRLTVT.